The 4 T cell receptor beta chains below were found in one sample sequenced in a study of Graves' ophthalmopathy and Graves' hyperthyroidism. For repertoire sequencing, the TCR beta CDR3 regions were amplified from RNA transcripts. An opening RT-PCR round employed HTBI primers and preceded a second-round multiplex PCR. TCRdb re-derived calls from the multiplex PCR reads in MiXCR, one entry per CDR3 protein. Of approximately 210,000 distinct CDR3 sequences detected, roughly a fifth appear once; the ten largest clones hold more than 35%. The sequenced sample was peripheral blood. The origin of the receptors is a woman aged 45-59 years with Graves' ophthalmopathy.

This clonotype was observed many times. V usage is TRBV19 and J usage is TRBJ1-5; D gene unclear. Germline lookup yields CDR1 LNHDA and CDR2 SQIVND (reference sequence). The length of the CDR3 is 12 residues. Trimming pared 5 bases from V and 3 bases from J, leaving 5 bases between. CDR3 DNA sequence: TGTGCCAGTAGTTACATCAATCAGCCCCAGCATTTT. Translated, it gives CASSYINQPQHF.

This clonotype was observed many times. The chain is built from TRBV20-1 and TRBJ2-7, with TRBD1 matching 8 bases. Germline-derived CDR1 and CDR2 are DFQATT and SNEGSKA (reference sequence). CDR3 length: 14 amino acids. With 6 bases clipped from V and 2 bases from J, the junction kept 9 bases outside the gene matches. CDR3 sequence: CSAQGQGRAYEQYF. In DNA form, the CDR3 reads TGCAGTGCGCAAGGACAGGGAAGAGCCTACGAGCAGTACTTC.

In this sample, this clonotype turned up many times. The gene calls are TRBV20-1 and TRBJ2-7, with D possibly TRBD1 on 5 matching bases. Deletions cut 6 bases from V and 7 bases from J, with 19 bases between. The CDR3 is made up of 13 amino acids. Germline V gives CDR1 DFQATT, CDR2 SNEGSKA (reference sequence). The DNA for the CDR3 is TGCAGTGCCCATTCACCGGGCAGGGAAGAGCAGTACTTC. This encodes CSAHSPGREEQYF.

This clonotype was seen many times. CDR3 in DNA: TGTGCCGGGAAGCGGGATTCCCTGGAGACCCAGTACTTC. Encoded protein: CAGKRDSLETQYF. The chain combines TRBV30 with TRBJ2-5, with TRBD2 matching over 7 bases. The junction had 11 bases not matched to a gene; V was cut back by 8 bases and J by 5 bases. Per germline, CDR1 GTSNPN and CDR2 SVGIG (reference sequence). The CDR3 contains 13 residues.